One sample yielded the 19 T cell receptor beta chains listed below, sequenced in a study of cytomegalovirus exposure and HLA in healthy donors. Amplification used 60 Vbeta primers and 13 Jbeta primers. TCRdb keeps only in-frame clones here, not all; method: immunoSEQ multiplex PCR. Here the sample spans more than 55,000 clones, 74% being singletons. Sequenced material: PBMCs. These receptors were taken from an older woman in good health and CMV-seropositive.

The genes are TRBV6-5 and TRBJ1-1; no reliable D call. Germline V gene lookup returns CDR1 MNHEY and CDR2 SVGAGI. Trimming removed 2 bases at V and 1 base at J, with 14 bases between. This CDR3 has 16 amino acids. The CDR3, as DNA: TGTGCCAGCAGTTACAGCAGGCTCCTCAAGAACACTGAAGCTTTCTTT. This gives the protein CASSYSRLLKNTEAFF.

This chain uses TRBV5-1 with TRBJ2-1; TRBD2 aligns across 13 bases. Per the germline V gene, CDR1 is SGHRS and CDR2 is YFSETQ. The junction had 3 bases not matched to a gene; V was cut back by 7 bases and J by 5 bases. This CDR3 has 14 residues. CDR3 protein: CASRGLAGDNEQFF. Written as DNA, the CDR3 is TGCGCCAGCCGCGGACTAGCGGGAGACAATGAGCAGTTCTTC.

J is TRBJ2-7 and V is TRBV18; D possibly corresponds to TRBD1 (5 bases). The germline gives CDR1 KGHSH, CDR2 LQKENI. V lost 2 bases and J 6 bases, leaving 8 bases between the germline ends. The CDR3 totals 12 residues. CDR3 protein: CASSPRGGEQYF. The DNA of the CDR3 is TGTGCCAGCTCACCAAGGGGTGGCGAGCAGTACTTC.

The chain employs TRBV5-4 and TRBJ2-1; 7 bases are a match to TRBD1. Germline assignment: CDR1 SGHNT and CDR2 YYREEE (reference sequence). This CDR3 is built from 17 residues. V lost 0 bases to trimming and J lost 5 bases; unmatched junction nucleotides: 11. The CDR3 coding sequence is TGTGCCAGCAGCTTGGGGGGGCGTAGGGGGCCACACAATGAGCAGTTCTTC. Residues: CASSLGGRRGPHNEQFF. The whole variable domain, filled in from reference TRBV5-4 and TRBJ2-1, reads ETGVTQSPTHLIKTRGQQVTLRCSSQSGHNTVSWYQQALGQGPQFIFQYYREEENGRGNFPPRFSGLQFPNYSSELNVNALELDDSALYLCASSLGGRRGPHNEQFFGPGTRLTVL.

This clone has only a few counts. This chain connects TRBV25-1 to TRBJ2-1; D might be TRBD1 (6 bases). The CDR3 length is 15 residues. Trimming stripped 1 base from V and 4 bases from J, with 11 bases between. Germline CDR1 MGHDK, CDR2 SYGVNS. Here the CDR3 reads CASSEWRQEYNEQFF. Written as DNA, the CDR3 is TGTGCCAGCAGTGAATGGAGACAGGAGTACAATGAGCAGTTCTTC. The full variable domain, rest sourced from reference TRBV25-1 and TRBJ2-1, is EADIYQTPRYLVIGTGKKITLECSQTMGHDKMYWYQQDPGMELHLIHYSYGVNSTEKGDLSSESTVSRIRTEHFPLTLESARPSHTSQYLCASSEWRQEYNEQFFGPGTRLTVL.

As DNA, the CDR3 is TGCGCCAGCAGCTTGGTAACTAGCGGGGGGGTCCCTACCTACGAGCAGTACTTC. It specifies CASSLVTSGGVPTYEQYF. The chain has TRBV5-1 and TRBJ2-7; 13 bases agree with TRBD2. Germline CDR1 SGHRS, CDR2 YFSETQ. The CDR3 spans 18 residues. The J segment lost 2 bases and the V segment lost 0 bases, leaving 8 bases of the junction unmatched.

The J gene is TRBJ1-5, the V gene TRBV30; D uncertain. V gave up 0 bases and J gave up 4 bases, with 10 bases separating them. CDR1 and CDR2 from the germline V gene are GTSNPN and SVGIG (reference sequence). The CDR3 runs 14 residues. CDR3: CAWSVLGRNQPQHF. Written as DNA, the CDR3 is TGTGCCTGGAGTGTACTAGGAAGGAATCAGCCCCAGCATTTT.

The CDR3 region is CASQGATNEKLFF. The DNA of the CDR3 is TGTGCCAGTCAGGGGGCAACTAATGAAAAACTGTTTTTT. The chain employs TRBV25-1 and TRBJ1-4; 7 bases align to TRBD1. V was pared by 9 bases and J by 0 bases, with 1 base of the junction left unmatched. The length of the CDR3 is 13 residues. The germline V gene encodes CDR1 MGHDK and CDR2 SYGVNS.

This CDR3 is CASSPLWSSGNTIYF. CDR3 nucleotides: TGTGCCAGCAGTCCCCTGTGGAGCTCTGGAAACACCATATATTTT. The chain is built from TRBV27 and TRBJ1-3; D is undetermined. The CDR3 is made up of 15 amino acids. Germline CDR1 and CDR2: MNHEY and SMNVEV (reference sequence). V gave up 5 bases and J gave up 0 bases, with 11 bases separating them.

This chain joins TRBV25-1 and TRBJ2-7, with 10 bases identical to TRBD1. With V trimmed by 6 bases and J by 5 bases, 4 bases remained unmatched. The CDR3 is made up of 13 amino acids. Germline V gene sequence: CDR1 MGHDK, CDR2 SYGVNS. Here the CDR3 DNA reads TGTGCCAGCAGGGGGACAGGGGCCCACGAGCAGTACTTC. Translated: CASRGTGAHEQYF.

This clone was recorded once. This rearrangement joins TRBV28 to TRBJ1-1, with a possible D match to TRBD1 (5 bases). V gave up 7 bases and J gave up 6 bases, with 15 bases separating them. Germline loops: CDR1 MDHEN, CDR2 SYDVKM. The CDR3 loop spans 13 amino acids. CDR3 in DNA: TGTGCCAGCACACTGTGGGGGGGTTCTGAAGCTTTCTTT. Protein sequence: CASTLWGGSEAFF.

Details on this clone: The CDR3 carries no conserved terminal phenylalanine or tryptophan, so it likely arises from a read error. Because the CDR3's place on the DNA is in doubt, the DNA is left out and the CDR3 is given as listed by TCRdb. The rearrangement uses TRBV7-9 and TRBJ1-1. The CDR3 spans 16 residues, counting both ends. Germline V lookup: CDR1 SEHNR, CDR2 FQNEAQ (reference sequence). CDR3: CASSPNPGVGNTEALV.

The chain links TRBV2 to TRBJ1-1; 7 positions agree with TRBD1. Trimming took 4 bases from V and 7 from J; bases not matched to a gene: 6. Germline CDR1 reads SNHLY; CDR2 reads FYNNEI. CDR3 length: 13 amino acids. The CDR3 spells CASSVGTEGEAFF. As DNA, the CDR3 is TGTGCCAGCAGTGTAGGGACAGAGGGTGAAGCTTTCTTT.

This chain links TRBV2 with TRBJ2-5; TRBD1 matches at 8 bases. The CDR3 length is 13 residues. Germline V gives CDR1 SNHLY, CDR2 FYNNEI. J was trimmed by 5 bases and V by 5 bases; bases with no gene match: 4. CDR3 region: CASSQGARETQYF. CDR3 sequence (DNA): TGTGCCAGCAGTCAGGGGGCGCGGGAGACCCAGTACTTC.

V gene TRBV28 combines with J gene TRBJ1-1; TRBD1 matches 7 bases. This CDR3 spans 16 amino acids. J lost 1 base, V lost 5 bases, and 10 bases had no gene match. Per the germline V gene, CDR1 is MDHEN and CDR2 is SYDVKM. Written as DNA, the CDR3 is TGTGCCAGCAGTCCACCCATGGGGACAGCGAACACTGAAGCTTTCTTT. Translated, it gives CASSPPMGTANTEAFF.

The chain recombines TRBV5-6 with TRBJ1-5; 10 nucleotides line up with TRBD1. V gave up 4 bases and J gave up 6 bases; unmatched junction bases: 10. This CDR3 has 16 amino acids. Per the germline V gene, CDR1 is SGHDT and CDR2 is YYEEEE. CDR3 DNA: TGTGCCAGCAGCAGAGACAGGGGGCAAGTTGGTCAGCCCCAGCATTTT. It encodes CASSRDRGQVGQPQHF.

This clone was picked up a small number of times. The chain uses TRBV6-5 and TRBJ1-1; D ambiguous. Between the trimmed V and J ends, which lost 8 bases and 3 bases, there was a span of 13 bases. Germline loops: CDR1 MNHEY, CDR2 SVGAGI. The CDR3 contains 13 residues. The CDR3 protein is CASHRTRYTEAFF. CDR3 nucleotides: TGTGCCAGCCACCGCACCAGGTACACTGAAGCTTTCTTT.

This clone was recorded a few times. The junction departs from germline at one end; a sequencing error may be responsible. This chain uses TRBV7-7 with TRBJ2-5, with a possible D match to TRBD1 (6 bases). Looked up from germline, CDR1 is SSHAT and CDR2 is FNYEAQ (reference sequence). This CDR3 region has 13 residues. The CDR3 DNA sequence: TGTGCTAGCAGCCCAACAGGGATGGAGACCCAGTACTTC. Translating gives CASSPTGMETQYF.

This chain uses TRBV5-1 with TRBJ2-1; 7 positions agree with TRBD1. CDR1 SGHRS and CDR2 YFSETQ come from the germline V gene. The V gene end was trimmed by 5 bases and the J gene end by 4 bases; junction bases not matched to a gene: 9. The CDR3 loop spans 15 amino acids. The DNA for the CDR3 is TGCGCCAGCAGTGGCCTTGACAGGGCTTACAATGAGCAGTTCTTC. Translation gives CASSGLDRAYNEQFF.